Included here is one T cell receptor (beta chain) sequence, with context. Its target is unknown. The data belong to a study of OX40 agonist ivuxolimab in advanced cancers. Regarding the study as a whole: Certain nonresponders additionally had low normalized T-cell clonal expansion. CD4+ and CD8+ blood T cells expanded clonally by week 6 at 0.1 to 3.0 mg/kg.

Clones were read by immunoSEQ multiplex PCR, and TCRdb kept only the in-frame ones, dropping some. The sample carries more than 45,000 clones, around 87% recorded once. V was shortened by 0 bases and J by 0 bases, with 6 bases between the two germline ends. This CDR3 has 15 amino acids. Germline values: CDR1 LNHNV, CDR2 YYDKDF (reference sequence). This sequence originates from an adult with an advanced solid tumor such as melanoma, head and neck, liver or kidney cancer. The V and J genes are TRBV15 and TRBJ1-3; D call uncertain. This specimen consisted of CD4+ or CD8+ T cells sorted from blood, obtained in a trial of the OX40 agonist ivuxolimab. CDR3 in DNA: TGTGCCACCAGCAGAGAGGGCTACTCTGGAAACACCATATATTTT. It translates to CATSREGYSGNTIYF.